The present entry profiles one T cell receptor beta chain with its context. The data belong to a study of cytomegalovirus exposure and HLA in healthy donors. Germline V gene data show CDR1 as SGHNT and CDR2 as YYREEE (reference sequence). The CDR3 has 16 residues. With 4 bases clipped from V and 7 bases from J, the junction kept 12 bases outside the gene matches. Vbeta (60) and Jbeta (13) primers were used in the PCR. Some clones are missing from TCRdb's copy, which holds only in-frame ones; the method was immunoSEQ multiplex PCR. In the table there are 75,000 to 90,000 clones, 65% to 85% of which are singletons.

This sequence originates from a man aged 50 to 59 in good health and CMV-seronegative. This chain joins TRBV5-4 and TRBJ2-1, with TRBD2 matching over 9 bases. The sequenced sample consisted of PBMCs. In DNA form, the CDR3 reads TGTGCCAGCAGCCCTCGTGCGGGGGGGCCCGGTAATGAGCAGTTCTTC. It encodes CASSPRAGGPGNEQFF. Looking up the rest from reference TRBV5-4 and TRBJ2-1 gives the full variable domain: ETGVTQSPTHLIKTRGQQVTLRCSSQSGHNTVSWYQQALGQGPQFIFQYYREEENGRGNFPPRFSGLQFPNYSSELNVNALELDDSALYLCASSPRAGGPGNEQFFGPGTRLTVL.